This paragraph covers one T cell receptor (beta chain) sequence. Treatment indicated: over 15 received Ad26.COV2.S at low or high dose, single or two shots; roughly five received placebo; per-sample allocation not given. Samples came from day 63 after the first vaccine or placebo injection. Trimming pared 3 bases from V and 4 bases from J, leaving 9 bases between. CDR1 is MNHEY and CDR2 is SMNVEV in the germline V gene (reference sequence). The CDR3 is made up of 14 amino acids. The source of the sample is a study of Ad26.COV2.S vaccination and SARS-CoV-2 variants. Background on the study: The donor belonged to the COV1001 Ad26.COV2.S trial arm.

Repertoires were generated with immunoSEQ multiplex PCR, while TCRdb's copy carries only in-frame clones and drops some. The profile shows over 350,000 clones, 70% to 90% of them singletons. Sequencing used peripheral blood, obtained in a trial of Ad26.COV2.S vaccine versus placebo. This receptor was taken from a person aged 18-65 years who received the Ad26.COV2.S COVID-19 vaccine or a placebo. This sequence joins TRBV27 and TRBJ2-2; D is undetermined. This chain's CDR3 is CASSFPGGTGELFF. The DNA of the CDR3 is TGTGCCAGCAGTTTTCCGGGCGGCACCGGGGAGCTGTTTTTT.